This T cell receptor beta chain was sequenced for a study of T-cell reconstitution after alpha-beta-depleted transplantation in children. Study observations and caveats: Approximately two months post-transplant, alpha-beta T cells reportedly originated from several hundred expanded graft clones. Surviving thymic progenitors and recipient T cells were the source of high TCRbeta diversity at day 60 in some patients. By one year post-transplant, T-cell counts and diversity largely arose from T cells that were newly produced.

This sample's TCRbeta library carried unique molecular identifier barcodes. From the PCR reads, TCRdb called clonotypes with MiXCR, one entry per CDR3 protein. This sample has 700,000 to 950,000 distinct CDR3 sequences; less than 20% occur once, and the top ten carry around 4.5%. The CDR3 loop spans 14 amino acids. Trimming stripped 1 base from V and 5 bases from J, with 12 bases between. Germline assignment: CDR1 SEHNR and CDR2 FQNEAQ (reference sequence). Details on this clonotype: Its antigen is not identified.

The rearrangement joins TRBV7-9 to TRBJ2-7, with D perhaps given as TRBD1 or TRBD2 (5 bases each). The specimen was PBMCs, mostly from graft donor cells, collected 360 days after TCRalphabeta/CD19-depleted stem cell transplant. The clonotype comes from a male patient younger than 18 who had a stem cell transplant for acute lymphoblastic leukemia, so the T cells may come from the graft donor. CDR3 DNA sequence: TGTGCCAGCAGCTTAGTGGGGGTAAGGCACGAGCAGTACTTC. This encodes CASSLVGVRHEQYF. The full variable domain, its missing parts supplied by reference TRBV7-9 and TRBJ2-7, is DTGVSQNPRHKITKRGQNVTFRCDPISEHNRLYWYRQTLGQGPEFLTYFQNEAQLEKSRLLSDRFSAERPKGSFSTLEIQRTEQGDSAMYLCASSLVGVRHEQYFGPGTRLTVT.